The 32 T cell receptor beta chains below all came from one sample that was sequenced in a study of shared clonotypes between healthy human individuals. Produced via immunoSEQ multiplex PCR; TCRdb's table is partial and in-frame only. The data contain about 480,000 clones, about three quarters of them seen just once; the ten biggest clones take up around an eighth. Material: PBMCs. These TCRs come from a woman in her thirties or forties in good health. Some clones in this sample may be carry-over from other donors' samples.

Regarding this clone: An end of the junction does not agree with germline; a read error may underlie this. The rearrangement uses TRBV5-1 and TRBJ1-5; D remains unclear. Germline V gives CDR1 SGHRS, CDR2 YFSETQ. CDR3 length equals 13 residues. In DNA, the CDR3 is TGCGCCAGCAGCTTGTCTCGCAACCAGCCCCAGCATTTT. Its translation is CASSLSRNQPQHF.

The CDR3 sequence is CASSPGVEAGPYNEQFF. The CDR3 DNA sequence: TGTGCCAGCTCACCAGGGGTGGAAGCGGGCCCCTACAATGAGCAGTTCTTC. The V gene is TRBV18, the J gene TRBJ2-1; D is perhaps TRBD2 (6 bases). The CDR3 extends over 17 amino acids. V was cut by 2 bases and J by 2 bases, with 16 bases left in between. Germline V gene lookup returns CDR1 KGHSH and CDR2 LQKENI.

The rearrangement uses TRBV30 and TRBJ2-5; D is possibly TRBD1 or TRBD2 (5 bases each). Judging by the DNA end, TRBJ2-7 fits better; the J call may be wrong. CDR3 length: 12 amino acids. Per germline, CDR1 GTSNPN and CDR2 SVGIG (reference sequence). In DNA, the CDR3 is TGTGCCTGGAGTGCTGAGGGGTACGAGCAGTACTTC. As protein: CAWSAEGYEQYF.

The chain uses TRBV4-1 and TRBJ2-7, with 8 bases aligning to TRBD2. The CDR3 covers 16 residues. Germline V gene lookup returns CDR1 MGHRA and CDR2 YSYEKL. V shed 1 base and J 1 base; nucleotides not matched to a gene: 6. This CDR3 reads CASSQGIAGLSYEQYF. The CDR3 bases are TGCGCCAGCAGCCAAGGTATAGCGGGATTGTCCTACGAGCAGTACTTC.

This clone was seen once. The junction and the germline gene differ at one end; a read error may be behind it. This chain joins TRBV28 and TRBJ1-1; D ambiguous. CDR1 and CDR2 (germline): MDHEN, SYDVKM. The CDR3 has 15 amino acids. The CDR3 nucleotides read TGTGACAGCAGTTTATTGGGATTAGGGAACACTGAAGCTTTCTTT. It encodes CDSSLLGLGNTEAFF.

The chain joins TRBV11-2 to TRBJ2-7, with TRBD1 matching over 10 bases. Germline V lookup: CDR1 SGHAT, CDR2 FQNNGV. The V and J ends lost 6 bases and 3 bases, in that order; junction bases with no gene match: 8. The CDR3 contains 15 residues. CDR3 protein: CASRRPGQGNYEQYF. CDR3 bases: TGTGCCAGCAGGCGGCCGGGACAGGGGAACTACGAGCAGTACTTC.

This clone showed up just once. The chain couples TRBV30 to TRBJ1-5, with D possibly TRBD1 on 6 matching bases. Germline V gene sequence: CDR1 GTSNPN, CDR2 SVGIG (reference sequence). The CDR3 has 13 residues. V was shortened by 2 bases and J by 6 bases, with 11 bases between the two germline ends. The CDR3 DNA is TGTGCCTGGAGTAGGGGGACTGCTCAGCCCCAGCATTTT. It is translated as CAWSRGTAQPQHF.

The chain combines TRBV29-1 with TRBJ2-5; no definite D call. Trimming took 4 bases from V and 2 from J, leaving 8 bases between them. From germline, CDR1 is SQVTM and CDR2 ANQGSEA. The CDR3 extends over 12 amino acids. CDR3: CSVGGRQETQYF. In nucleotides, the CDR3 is TGCAGCGTTGGTGGCAGACAAGAGACCCAGTACTTC.

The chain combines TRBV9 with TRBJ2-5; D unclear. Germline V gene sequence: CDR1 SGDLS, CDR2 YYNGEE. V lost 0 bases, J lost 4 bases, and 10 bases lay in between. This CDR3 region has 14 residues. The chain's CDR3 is CASSVGSTVETQYF. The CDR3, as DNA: TGTGCCAGCAGCGTAGGAAGCACAGTAGAGACCCAGTACTTC.

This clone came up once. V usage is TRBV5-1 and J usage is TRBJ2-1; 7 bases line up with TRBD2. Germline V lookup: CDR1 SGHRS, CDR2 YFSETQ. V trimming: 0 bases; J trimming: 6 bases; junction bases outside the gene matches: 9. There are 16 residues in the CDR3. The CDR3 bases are TGCGCCAGCAGCTTGGCTCCAGGGACTAACTCCAATGAGCAGTTCTTC. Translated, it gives CASSLAPGTNSNEQFF.

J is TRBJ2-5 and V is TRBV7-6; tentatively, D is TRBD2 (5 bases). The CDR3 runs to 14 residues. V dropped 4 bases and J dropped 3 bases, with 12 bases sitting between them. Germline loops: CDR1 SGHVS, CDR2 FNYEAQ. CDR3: CASSSPSQKETQYF. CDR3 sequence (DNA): TGTGCCAGCAGCTCTCCTAGCCAAAAAGAGACCCAGTACTTC.

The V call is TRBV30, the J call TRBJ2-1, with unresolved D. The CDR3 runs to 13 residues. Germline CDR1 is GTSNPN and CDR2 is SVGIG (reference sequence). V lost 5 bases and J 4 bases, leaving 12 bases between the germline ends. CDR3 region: CAWDTGSYNEQFF. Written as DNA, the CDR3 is TGTGCCTGGGATACCGGGTCTTACAATGAGCAGTTCTTC.

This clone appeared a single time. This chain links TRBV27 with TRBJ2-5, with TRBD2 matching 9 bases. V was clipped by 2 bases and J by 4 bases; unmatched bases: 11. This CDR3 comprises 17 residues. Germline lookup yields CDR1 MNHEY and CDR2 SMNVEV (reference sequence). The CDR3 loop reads CASSLGSGRPSGETQYF. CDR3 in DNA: TGTGCCAGCAGTTTAGGTAGCGGGAGACCCAGTGGAGAGACCCAGTACTTC.

Here the CDR3 reads CASSHLQGSGANVLTF. Written as DNA, the CDR3 is TGTGCCAGCAGCCACTTACAGGGGAGCGGGGCCAACGTCCTGACTTTC. V and J are TRBV6-6 and TRBJ2-6, with 7 bases matching TRBD1. The CDR3 runs 16 residues. Germline trimming cut 6 bases from V and 4 bases from J; bases unmatched to any gene: 9. CDR1 MNHNY and CDR2 SVGAGI come from the germline V gene (reference sequence).

The CDR3: CASSPGRQLSYNEQFF. Here the CDR3 DNA reads TGTGCCAGCTCACCAGGCCGTCAGCTCTCCTACAATGAGCAGTTCTTC. The chain combines TRBV18 with TRBJ2-1; D is unclear. The ends were cut back, 2 bases at V and 0 bases at J, with 11 bases in the middle. CDR1 is KGHSH, CDR2 LQKENI, per germline. The CDR3 sequence is 16 residues long.

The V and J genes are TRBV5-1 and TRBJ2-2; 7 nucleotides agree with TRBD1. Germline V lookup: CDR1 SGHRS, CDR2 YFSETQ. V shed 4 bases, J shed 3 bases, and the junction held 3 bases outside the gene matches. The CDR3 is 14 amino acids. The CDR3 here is CASSVQGHTGELFF. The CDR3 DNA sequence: TGCGCCAGCAGCGTACAGGGGCACACCGGGGAGCTGTTTTTT.

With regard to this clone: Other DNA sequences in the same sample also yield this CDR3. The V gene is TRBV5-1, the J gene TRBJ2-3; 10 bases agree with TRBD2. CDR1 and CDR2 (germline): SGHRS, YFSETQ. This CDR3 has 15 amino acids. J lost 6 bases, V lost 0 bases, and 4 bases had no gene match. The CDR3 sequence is CASSLVSSGSDTQYF. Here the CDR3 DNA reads TGCGCCAGCAGCTTGGTGTCTAGCGGGAGCGATACGCAGTATTTT.

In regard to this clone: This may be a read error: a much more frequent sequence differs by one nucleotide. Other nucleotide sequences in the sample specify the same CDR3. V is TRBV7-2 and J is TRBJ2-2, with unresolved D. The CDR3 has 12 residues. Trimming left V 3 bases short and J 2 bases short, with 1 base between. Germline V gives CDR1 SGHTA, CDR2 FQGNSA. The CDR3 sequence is CASSFNTGELFF. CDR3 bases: TGTGCCAGCAGCTTTAACACCGGGGAGCTGTTTTTT.

The DNA for the CDR3 is TGTGCCAGTAGTATCCAGAGCGGGCCTGGAAACACCATATATTTT. Amino acid sequence: CASSIQSGPGNTIYF. The V call is TRBV19, the J call TRBJ1-3, with D unclear. Germline CDR1 reads LNHDA; CDR2 reads SQIVND (reference sequence). The CDR3 is made up of 15 amino acids. V lost 3 bases and J 2 bases, leaving 11 bases between the germline ends.

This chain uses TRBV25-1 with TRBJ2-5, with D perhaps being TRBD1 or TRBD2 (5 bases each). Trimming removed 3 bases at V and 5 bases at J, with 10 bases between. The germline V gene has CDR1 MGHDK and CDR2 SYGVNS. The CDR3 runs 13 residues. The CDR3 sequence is CASSERGRETQYF. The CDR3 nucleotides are TGTGCCAGCAGTGAGAGGGGCCGGGAGACCCAGTACTTC.

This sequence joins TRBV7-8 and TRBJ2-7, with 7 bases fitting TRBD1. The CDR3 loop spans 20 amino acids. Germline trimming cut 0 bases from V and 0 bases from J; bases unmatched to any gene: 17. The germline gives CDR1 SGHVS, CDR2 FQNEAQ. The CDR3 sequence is CASSLAVTLLPTGVSYEQYF. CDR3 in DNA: TGTGCCAGCAGCTTAGCCGTGACCCTCCTTCCCACAGGGGTCTCCTACGAGCAGTACTTC. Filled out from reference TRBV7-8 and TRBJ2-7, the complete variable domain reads GAGVSQSPRYKVAKRGQDVALRCDPISGHVSLFWYQQALGQGPEFLTYFQNEAQLDKSGLPSDRFFAERPEGSVSTLKIQRTQQEDSAVYLCASSLAVTLLPTGVSYEQYFGPGTRLTVT.

The CDR3: CASSPSGLNNEQFF. The CDR3 nucleotides are TGTGCCAGCAGCCCGTCGGGACTTAACAATGAGCAGTTCTTC. The chain carries TRBV7-2 and TRBJ2-1; the D gene is possibly TRBD2 (6 bases). V was clipped by 5 bases and J by 5 bases, with 13 bases between them. This CDR3 is 14 amino acids long. Germline lookup yields CDR1 SGHTA and CDR2 FQGNSA.

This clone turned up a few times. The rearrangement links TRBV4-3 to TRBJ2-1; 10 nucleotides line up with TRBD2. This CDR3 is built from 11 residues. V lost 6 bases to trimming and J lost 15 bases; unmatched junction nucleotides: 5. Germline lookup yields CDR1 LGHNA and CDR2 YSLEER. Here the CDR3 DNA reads TGCGCCAGCAGTTTTAGCGGGAGGTCGTTCTTC. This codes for CASSFSGRSFF.

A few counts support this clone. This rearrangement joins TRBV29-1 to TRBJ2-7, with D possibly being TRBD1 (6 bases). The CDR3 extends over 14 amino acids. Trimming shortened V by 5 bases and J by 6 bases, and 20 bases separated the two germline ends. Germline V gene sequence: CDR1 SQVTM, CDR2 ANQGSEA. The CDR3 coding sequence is TGCAGCGTTACTCCAGGGGATAGGTCTCTCGAGCAGTACTTC. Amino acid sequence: CSVTPGDRSLEQYF.

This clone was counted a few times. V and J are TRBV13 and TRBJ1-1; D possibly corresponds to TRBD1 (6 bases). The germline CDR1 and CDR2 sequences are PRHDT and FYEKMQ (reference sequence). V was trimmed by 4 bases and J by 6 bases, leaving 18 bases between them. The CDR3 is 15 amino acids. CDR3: CASSSYGTPPPEAFF. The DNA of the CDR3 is TGTGCCAGCAGCTCCTACGGGACACCCCCCCCTGAAGCTTTCTTT.

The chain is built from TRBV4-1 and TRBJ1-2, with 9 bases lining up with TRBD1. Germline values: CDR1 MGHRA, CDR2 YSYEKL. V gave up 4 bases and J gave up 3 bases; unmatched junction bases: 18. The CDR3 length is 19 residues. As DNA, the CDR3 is TGCGCCAGCAGCCCAATTCCGGGACAGGGTATCGCCGCGGACTATGGCTACACCTTC. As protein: CASSPIPGQGIAADYGYTF.

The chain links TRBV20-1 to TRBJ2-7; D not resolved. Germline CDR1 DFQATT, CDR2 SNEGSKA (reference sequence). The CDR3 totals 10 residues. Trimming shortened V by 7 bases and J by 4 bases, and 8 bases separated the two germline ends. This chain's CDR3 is CSVRRYEQYF. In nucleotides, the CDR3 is TGCAGTGTACGGCGGTACGAGCAGTACTTC.

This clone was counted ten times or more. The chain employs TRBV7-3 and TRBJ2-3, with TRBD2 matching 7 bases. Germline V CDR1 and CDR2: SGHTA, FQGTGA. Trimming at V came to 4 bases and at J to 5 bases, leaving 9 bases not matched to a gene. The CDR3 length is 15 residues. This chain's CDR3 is CASSSTSLRGDTQYF. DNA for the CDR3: TGTGCCAGCAGCTCGACTAGCCTGAGGGGAGATACGCAGTATTTT.

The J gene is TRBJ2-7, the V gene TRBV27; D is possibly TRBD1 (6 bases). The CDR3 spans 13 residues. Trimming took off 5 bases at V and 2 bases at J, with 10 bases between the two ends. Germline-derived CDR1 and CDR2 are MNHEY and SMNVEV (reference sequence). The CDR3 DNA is TGTGCCAGCAGTCGGACAGAGACCTACGAGCAGTACTTC. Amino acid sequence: CASSRTETYEQYF.

The CDR3 loop is CASSFSSGGNTGELFF. The CDR3 nucleotides read TGTGCCAGCAGCTTTTCTAGCGGGGGGAACACCGGGGAGCTGTTTTTT. This chain uses TRBV7-3 with TRBJ2-2; 10 bases fit TRBD2. J lost 1 base, V lost 3 bases, and 2 bases had no gene match. Germline V gives CDR1 SGHTA, CDR2 FQGTGA. This CDR3 is built from 16 residues.

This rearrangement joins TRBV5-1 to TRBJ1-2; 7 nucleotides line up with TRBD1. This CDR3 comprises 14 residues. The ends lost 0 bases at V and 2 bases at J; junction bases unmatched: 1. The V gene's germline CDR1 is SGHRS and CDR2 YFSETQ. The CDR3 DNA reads TGCGCCAGCAGCTTGGGGGACAGAAACTATGGCTACACCTTC. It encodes CASSLGDRNYGYTF.

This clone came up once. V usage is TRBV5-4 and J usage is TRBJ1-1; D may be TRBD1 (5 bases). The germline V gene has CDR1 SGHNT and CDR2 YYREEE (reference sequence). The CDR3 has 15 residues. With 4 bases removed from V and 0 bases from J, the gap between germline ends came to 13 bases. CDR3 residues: CASSTGPGVNTEAFF. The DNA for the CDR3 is TGTGCCAGCAGCACCGGGCCGGGGGTGAACACTGAAGCTTTCTTT.